These T cell receptor beta chains were read from a single sample in a study of blood T cell repertoires in COVID-19. The table came from immunoSEQ multiplex PCR; TCRdb's copy has only in-frame clones and leaves some out. This sample yields 30,000 or so clones, of which around 86% are seen a single time; more than 5.5% belongs to the top ten. Sequencing was done on a sample of peripheral blood. The receptors come from a woman over 75 with active or convalescent COVID-19. Each CDR3 is given with its conserved first and last residue. D genes are given only for firm matches. The size field is filled for only some rows; it gives once, few, many or a size class.

v_gene: TRBV2
d_gene: .
abundance: once
j_gene: TRBJ1-5
CDR3aa: CASSAGIKGNQPQHF
CDR3nt: TGTGCCAGCAGCGCAGGGATTAAAGGCAATCAGCCCCAGCATTTT

v_gene: TRBV20-1
d_gene: .
abundance: .
j_gene: TRBJ2-3
CDR3aa: CSVGGGTQYF
CDR3nt: TGCAGTGTGGGGGGAGGTACGCAGTATTTT

v_gene: TRBV3-1/TRBV3-2
d_gene: .
abundance: .
j_gene: TRBJ2-7
CDR3aa: CASSLAGLDEQYF
CDR3nt: TGTGCCAGCAGCCTTGCGGGGCTCGACGAGCAGTACTTC

v_gene: TRBV19
d_gene: .
abundance: .
j_gene: TRBJ1-4
CDR3aa: CASARGEGQNEKLFF
CDR3nt: TGTGCCAGCGCCCGCGGGGAGGGGCAGAATGAAAAACTGTTTTTT

v_gene: TRBV10-3
d_gene: TRBD2
abundance: .
j_gene: TRBJ2-1
CDR3aa: CAIGTSGDGHEQFF
CDR3nt: TGTGCCATTGGGACTAGCGGCGACGGCCATGAGCAGTTCTTC

v_gene: TRBV3-1/TRBV3-2
d_gene: .
abundance: once
j_gene: TRBJ2-5
CDR3aa: CASRQWQGPETQYF
CDR3nt: TGTGCCAGCAGACAATGGCAGGGTCCGGAGACCCAGTACTTC

v_gene: TRBV12-3/TRBV12-4
d_gene: .
abundance: .
j_gene: TRBJ1-3
CDR3aa: CASSFGGNTIYF
CDR3nt: TGTGCCAGCAGTTTCGGTGGAAACACCATATATTTT

v_gene: TRBV5-4
d_gene: TRBD1
abundance: .
j_gene: TRBJ2-7
CDR3aa: CASSLGQGFHEQYF
CDR3nt: TGTGCCAGCAGCTTAGGACAGGGGTTCCACGAGCAGTACTTC

v_gene: TRBV30
d_gene: .
abundance: .
j_gene: TRBJ2-1
CDR3aa: CAWSGDPAGNEQFF
CDR3nt: TGTGCCTGGAGTGGGGACCCGGCGGGGAATGAGCAGTTCTTC

v_gene: TRBV28
d_gene: TRBD2
abundance: .
j_gene: TRBJ2-7
CDR3aa: CASSPYEAGEEQYF
CDR3nt: TGTGCCAGCAGCCCCTATGAAGCGGGAGAAGAGCAGTACTTC

v_gene: TRBV5-1
d_gene: .
abundance: .
j_gene: TRBJ1-2
CDR3aa: CASSLTENYGYTF
CDR3nt: TGCGCCAGCAGCTTGACGGAGAACTATGGCTACACCTTC

v_gene: TRBV18
d_gene: TRBD1
abundance: .
j_gene: TRBJ2-5
CDR3aa: CASSTPGTGVATQYF
CDR3nt: TGTGCCAGCTCCACCCCCGGGACAGGAGTGGCGACCCAGTACTTC

v_gene: TRBV12-3/TRBV12-4
d_gene: .
abundance: .
j_gene: TRBJ2-7
CDR3aa: CASSMTRVGEQYF
CDR3nt: TGTGCCAGCAGCATGACCAGGGTGGGCGAGCAGTACTTC

v_gene: TRBV5-5
d_gene: .
abundance: .
j_gene: TRBJ2-5
CDR3aa: CASSLIYSGETQYF
CDR3nt: TGTGCCAGCAGCTTGATATACAGCGGAGAGACCCAGTACTTC

v_gene: TRBV6-5
d_gene: TRBD2
abundance: .
j_gene: TRBJ2-1
CDR3aa: CASTGGSYNEQFF
CDR3nt: TGTGCCAGCACGGGGGGCTCCTACAATGAGCAGTTCTTC

v_gene: TRBV9
d_gene: .
abundance: .
j_gene: TRBJ2-1
CDR3aa: CASSVRENEQFF
CDR3nt: TGTGCCAGCAGCGTACGGGAGAATGAGCAGTTCTTC

v_gene: TRBV6-5
d_gene: .
abundance: .
j_gene: TRBJ1-2
CDR3aa: CASSILSGGNYGYTF
CDR3nt: TGTGCCAGCAGCATACTTAGCGGCGGTAACTATGGCTACACCTTC

v_gene: TRBV4-3
d_gene: .
abundance: .
j_gene: TRBJ2-2
CDR3aa: CASSQDLGTGELFF
CDR3nt: TGCGCCAGCAGCCAAGATCTAGGCACCGGGGAGCTGTTTTTT

v_gene: TRBV11-3
d_gene: .
abundance: .
j_gene: TRBJ2-1
CDR3aa: CASSVTGILTYNEQFF
CDR3nt: TGTGCCAGCAGCGTAACAGGGATCTTGACCTACAATGAGCAGTTCTTC

v_gene: TRBV10-3
d_gene: TRBD2
abundance: .
j_gene: TRBJ2-5
CDR3aa: CAISSGLAGVTQYF
CDR3nt: TGTGCCATCAGTTCAGGACTAGCGGGGGTGACCCAGTACTTC

v_gene: TRBV19
d_gene: .
abundance: .
j_gene: TRBJ1-4
CDR3aa: CASSDRGREEKLFF
CDR3nt: TGTGCCAGTAGTGATCGGGGACGGGAGGAAAAACTGTTTTTT

v_gene: TRBV6-6
d_gene: .
abundance: .
j_gene: TRBJ1-4
CDR3aa: CASSYPAQGEKLFF
CDR3nt: TGTGCCAGCAGTTACCCGGCCCAGGGGGAAAAACTGTTTTTT

v_gene: TRBV19
d_gene: .
abundance: .
j_gene: TRBJ1-3
CDR3aa: CASKIGGRSGDSGNTIYF
CDR3nt: TGTGCCAGTAAGATAGGGGGAAGGAGTGGCGACTCTGGAAACACCATATATTTT

v_gene: TRBV10-3
d_gene: .
abundance: .
j_gene: TRBJ1-4
CDR3aa: CAISDPIGGRLATNEKLFF
CDR3nt: TGTGCCATCAGTGACCCAATAGGCGGAAGACTTGCAACTAATGAAAAACTGTTTTTT

v_gene: TRBV2
d_gene: .
abundance: .
j_gene: TRBJ1-6
CDR3aa: CASRREDTYNSPLHF
CDR3nt: TGTGCCAGCAGGAGGGAGGACACCTATAATTCACCCCTCCACTTT

v_gene: TRBV3-1/TRBV3-2
d_gene: .
abundance: .
j_gene: TRBJ1-1
CDR3aa: CASTGGTEAFF
CDR3nt: TGTGCCAGCACCGGGGGGACTGAAGCTTTCTTT

v_gene: TRBV2
d_gene: TRBD1
abundance: .
j_gene: TRBJ2-7
CDR3aa: CASSELDRLDEQYF
CDR3nt: TGTGCCAGCAGTGAACTGGACAGGCTAGACGAGCAGTACTTC

v_gene: TRBV7-8
d_gene: .
abundance: .
j_gene: TRBJ2-1
CDR3aa: CASSPFGGAGWLNEQFF
CDR3nt: TGTGCCAGCAGCCCCTTTGGCGGGGCAGGGTGGTTGAATGAGCAGTTCTTC

v_gene: TRBV2
d_gene: TRBD1
abundance: once
j_gene: TRBJ1-2
CDR3aa: CASSGQGANYGYTF
CDR3nt: TGTGCCAGCAGTGGACAGGGCGCTAACTATGGCTACACCTTC

v_gene: TRBV18
d_gene: TRBD2
abundance: .
j_gene: TRBJ2-3
CDR3aa: CASSRTSGLTDTQYF
CDR3nt: TGTGCCAGCTCGCGTACTAGCGGATTAACAGATACGCAGTATTTT

v_gene: TRBV9
d_gene: TRBD2
abundance: .
j_gene: TRBJ2-1
CDR3aa: CASTPGTSHSGEQFF
CDR3nt: TGTGCCAGCACCCCGGGGACTAGTCATTCCGGTGAGCAGTTCTTC

v_gene: TRBV6-5
d_gene: TRBD2
abundance: .
j_gene: TRBJ2-1
CDR3aa: CASSFGSGRSHEQFF
CDR3nt: TGTGCCAGCAGTTTTGGTAGCGGGAGATCACATGAGCAGTTCTTC

v_gene: TRBV5-4
d_gene: .
abundance: .
j_gene: TRBJ1-1
CDR3aa: CASSLELTVNTEAFF
CDR3nt: TGTGCCAGCAGCTTGGAACTGACAGTGAACACTGAAGCTTTCTTT

v_gene: TRBV27
d_gene: TRBD1
abundance: .
j_gene: TRBJ2-1
CDR3aa: CASPFRGPSYNEQFF
CDR3nt: TGTGCCAGCCCATTCAGGGGGCCTTCCTACAATGAGCAGTTCTTC

v_gene: TRBV25-1
d_gene: TRBD2
abundance: .
j_gene: TRBJ2-2
CDR3aa: CASTRTSGNILGELFF
CDR3nt: TGTGCCAGCACCCGGACTAGCGGGAACATTTTGGGGGAGCTGTTTTTT

v_gene: TRBV6-1
d_gene: .
abundance: few
j_gene: TRBJ2-5
CDR3aa: CASSEGGYGQETQYF
CDR3nt: TGTGCCAGCAGTGAAGGCGGATATGGCCAAGAGACCCAGTACTTC

v_gene: TRBV5-4
d_gene: TRBD2
abundance: .
j_gene: TRBJ2-1
CDR3aa: CASSPSLVAGDSYNEQFF
CDR3nt: TGTGCCAGCAGCCCCTCCCTGGTAGCGGGTGACTCCTACAATGAGCAGTTCTTC

v_gene: TRBV7-2
d_gene: TRBD2
abundance: .
j_gene: TRBJ2-7
CDR3aa: CASSLAISGSSYEQYF
CDR3nt: TGTGCCAGCAGCTTAGCTATTAGCGGGAGCTCCTACGAGCAGTACTTC

v_gene: TRBV30
d_gene: TRBD1
abundance: few
j_gene: TRBJ1-2
CDR3aa: CAYHRDRARNNYGYTF
CDR3nt: TGTGCCTACCATCGGGACAGGGCTAGGAATAACTATGGCTACACCTTC

v_gene: TRBV15
d_gene: .
abundance: .
j_gene: TRBJ2-7
CDR3aa: CATSRDWPGAGREQYF
CDR3nt: TGTGCCACCAGCAGAGATTGGCCAGGGGCGGGCCGCGAGCAGTACTTC

v_gene: TRBV19
d_gene: TRBD1
abundance: once
j_gene: TRBJ1-2
CDR3aa: CASSLGQGGGYGYTF
CDR3nt: TGTGCCAGTAGCCTCGGACAGGGCGGTGGGTATGGCTACACCTTC

v_gene: TRBV5-1
d_gene: TRBD1
abundance: .
j_gene: TRBJ2-7
CDR3aa: CASDAGTGDFSEQYF
CDR3nt: TGCGCCAGCGACGCCGGGACAGGGGATTTCTCCGAGCAGTACTTC

v_gene: TRBV12-3/TRBV12-4
d_gene: .
abundance: few
j_gene: TRBJ2-7
CDR3aa: CASSTRSVYEQYF
CDR3nt: TGTGCCAGCAGTACTCGCTCGGTTTACGAGCAGTACTTC

v_gene: TRBV6-6
d_gene: TRBD1
abundance: .
j_gene: TRBJ1-2
CDR3aa: CASSPDRYGYTF
CDR3nt: TGTGCCAGCAGTCCGGACAGGTACGGCTACACCTTC

v_gene: TRBV24-1
d_gene: TRBD2
abundance: .
j_gene: TRBJ2-3
CDR3aa: CATSVGGVGTDTQYF
CDR3nt: TGTGCCACCAGTGTTGGGGGGGTTGGCACAGATACGCAGTATTTT

v_gene: TRBV11-3
d_gene: TRBD1
abundance: .
j_gene: TRBJ1-1
CDR3aa: CASRLRTGNTEAFF
CDR3nt: TGTGCCAGCAGACTACGGACAGGGAACACTGAAGCTTTCTTT